This TCR beta chain comes out of a study of early T cells in non-severe SARS-CoV-2 infection. In the study overall: The sequenced material was bulk RNA from unsorted whole blood, and its chains were unpaired. The study's findings and limits: The VDJdb matching leaned toward anti-spike CD8 responses and overlooked private and CD4 specificities.

Attached unique molecular identifiers marked individual cDNA molecules. Via MiXCR, TCRdb re-called the 5' RACE reads, giving one row per CDR3 protein. This table has 75,000 to 80,000 distinct CDR3 sequences, about 14% appearing once. The CDR3 covers 15 residues. The V gene end was trimmed by 5 bases and the J gene end by 6 bases; junction bases not matched to a gene: 11. CDR1 and CDR2 (germline): LNHDA, SQIVND (reference sequence). This clonotype was found a few times. The antigen remains unidentified. The clonotype originates from an adult who was a healthcare worker with PCR-confirmed SARS-CoV-2 infection or an uninfected control (not recorded which). Sequencing was performed on whole blood. The V gene is TRBV19, the J gene TRBJ2-3, with 7 bases identical to TRBD2. The CDR3 region has the DNA TGTGCCAGTAGTGCCCACCGGGGACTACTCGATACGCAGTATTTT. The encoded protein is CASSAHRGLLDTQYF.